This TCR beta chain came from a study of neurological immune-mediated disorders. In the study overall: The disease course was relapsing-remitting in roughly 31 and secondary progressive in 3 of the 34 multiple sclerosis patients. Study-level results: Phylogenetically, 18 of 34 multiple sclerosis patients' repertoires fell into one related-CDR3 cluster, a possible signature.

The authors produced cDNA by 5'RACE using 10-nucleotide random UMIs. Each sequencing run yielded over 170 million TCR-beta sequences from 15-18 subjects. TCRdb itself ran the 5' RACE reads through MiXCR, one entry per CDR3 protein. The table records 60,000 or so distinct CDR3 sequences, 3% to 4% of them present only once. This CDR3 region has 12 residues. V was pared by 10 bases and J by 0 bases, with 0 bases of the junction left unmatched. Germline CDR1 is MNHNS and CDR2 is SASEGT. This clonotype was observed many times. Its target is unknown. Sequenced sample: PBMCs. J is TRBJ2-3 and V is TRBV6-1; 8 bases are shared with TRBD2. This clonotype was obtained from a woman aged 60 to 75 with multiple sclerosis. The CDR3 DNA sequence: TGTGCCACTAGCGGGAGCACAGATACGCAGTATTTT. As protein: CATSGSTDTQYF.